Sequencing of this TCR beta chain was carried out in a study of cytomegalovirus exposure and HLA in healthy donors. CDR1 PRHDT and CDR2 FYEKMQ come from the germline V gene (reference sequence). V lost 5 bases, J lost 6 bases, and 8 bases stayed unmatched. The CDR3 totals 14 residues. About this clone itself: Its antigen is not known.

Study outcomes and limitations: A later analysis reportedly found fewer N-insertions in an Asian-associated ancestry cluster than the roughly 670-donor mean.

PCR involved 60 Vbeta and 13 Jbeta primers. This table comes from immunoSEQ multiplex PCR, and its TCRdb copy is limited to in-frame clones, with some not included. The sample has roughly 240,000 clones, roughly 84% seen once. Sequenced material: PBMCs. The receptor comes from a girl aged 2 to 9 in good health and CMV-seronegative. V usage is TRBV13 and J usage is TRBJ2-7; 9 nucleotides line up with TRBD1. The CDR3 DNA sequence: TGTGCCAGCAGCCATGGGACAGGGTGGGTCGAGCAGTACTTC. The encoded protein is CASSHGTGWVEQYF.